Following are 31 T cell receptor beta chains from one sample sequenced in a study of T cell changes during pregnancy in multiple sclerosis. Sequenced by immunoSEQ multiplex PCR; TCRdb stores in-frame clones only, minus some. The table includes roughly 34,000 clones, over 85% detected once. The source was CD4+ T cells from peripheral blood mononuclear cells, collected in the second trimester of pregnancy. The origin of the receptors is a female donor in good health, enrolled as a control in a pregnancy study.

J is TRBJ2-3 and V is TRBV29-1; D is perhaps TRBD2 (5 bases). Looked up from germline, CDR1 is SQVTM and CDR2 is ANQGSEA. The V gene lost 1 base and the J gene lost 3 bases, with 17 bases spanning the gap. CDR3 length: 16 amino acids. CDR3 DNA sequence: TGCAGCGTTGAAGTCGAAGTCGGGGTGGATACAGATACGCAGTATTTT. Translating it yields CSVEVEVGVDTDTQYF.

CDR3 bases: TGTGCCAGCAGTCCGGGACTAGCGGGAGAATCCTTCTACAATGAGCAGTTCTTC. Its protein is CASSPGLAGESFYNEQFF. This sequence joins TRBV27 and TRBJ2-1; 14 bases align to TRBD2. There are 18 residues in the CDR3. V shed 5 bases, J shed 3 bases, and the junction held 9 bases outside the gene matches. The germline CDR1 and CDR2 sequences are MNHEY and SMNVEV (reference sequence).

This sequence joins TRBV7-2 and TRBJ2-5; possible D gene TRBD2, 6 bases. CDR3 length: 15 residues. Trimming pared 3 bases from V and 1 base from J, leaving 12 bases between. Germline V CDR1 and CDR2: SGHTA, FQGNSA. CDR3 in amino acids: CASSFLVGLQETQYF. The CDR3 DNA reads as TGTGCCAGCAGCTTCCTGGTGGGACTCCAAGAGACCCAGTACTTC. Variable domain in full (rest from reference TRBV7-2 and TRBJ2-5): GAGVSQSPSNKVTEKGKDVELRCDPISGHTALYWYRQSLGQGLEFLIYFQGNSAPDKSGLPSDRFSAERTGGSVSTLTIQRTQQEDSAVYLCASSFLVGLQETQYFGPGTRLLVL.

The chain has TRBV2 and TRBJ2-1; 9 bases agree with TRBD2. J gave up 5 bases and V 5 bases, and 7 bases lay outside the gene matches. Germline CDR1 SNHLY, CDR2 FYNNEI. The length of the CDR3 is 15 residues. The CDR3: CASSTLREGNNEQFF. The DNA of the CDR3 is TGTGCCAGCAGTACCCTGCGGGAGGGAAACAATGAGCAGTTCTTC. Combining the CDR3 with reference TRBV2 and TRBJ2-1 gives the whole variable domain EPEVTQTPSHQVTQMGQEVILRCVPISNHLYFYWYRQILGQKVEFLVSFYNNEISEKSEIFDDQFSVERPDGSNFTLKIRSTKLEDSAMYFCASSTLREGNNEQFFGPGTRLTVL.

This clone was seen a few times. One junction end does not reproduce the germline sequence, and a read error may be involved. This chain connects TRBV7-7 to TRBJ1-5; 10 bases are shared with TRBD1. CDR1 and CDR2 (germline): SSHAT, FNYEAQ (reference sequence). The CDR3 covers 15 residues. CDR3 region: CASSTGTGDDQPQHF. The DNA of the CDR3 is TGTGCTAGCAGCACAGGGACAGGGGATGATCAGCCCCAGCATTTT.

The chain recombines TRBV6-5 with TRBJ2-5; D might be TRBD1 (6 bases). V was clipped by 4 bases and J by 1 base, with 7 bases between them. CDR3 size: 13 residues. Germline CDR1 and CDR2: MNHEY and SVGAGI. CDR3 region: CASSSTGQETQYF. In nucleotides, the CDR3 is TGTGCCAGCAGTTCGACAGGCCAAGAGACCCAGTACTTC.

This clone was detected only once. The chain has TRBV11-2 and TRBJ1-5; D possibly corresponds to TRBD1 (6 bases). This CDR3 spans 15 amino acids. Germline assignment: CDR1 SGHAT and CDR2 FQNNGV. Trimming removed 3 bases at V and 7 bases at J, with 16 bases between. The CDR3 sequence: CASSFGGQMGQPQHF. CDR3 in DNA: TGTGCCAGCAGCTTCGGGGGGCAGATGGGCCAGCCCCAGCATTTT.

The J gene is TRBJ2-6, the V gene TRBV6-5, with unresolved D. CDR3 length: 16 amino acids. The germline gives CDR1 MNHEY, CDR2 SVGAGI. The V and J ends lost 0 bases and 4 bases respectively, with 10 bases between them. Here the CDR3 reads CASSYSAAVGANVLTF. The CDR3 DNA reads TGTGCCAGCAGTTACTCCGCGGCAGTAGGGGCCAACGTCCTGACTTTC.

This chain links TRBV27 with TRBJ1-4; D not resolved. The length of the CDR3 is 16 residues. Germline V gives CDR1 MNHEY, CDR2 SMNVEV (reference sequence). V was shortened by 3 bases and J by 3 bases, with 14 bases between the two germline ends. CDR3 nucleotides: TGTGCCAGCAGTTTGTTGGCGGGCAGATCTAATGAAAAACTGTTTTTT. Translated: CASSLLAGRSNEKLFF.

V and J are TRBV5-1 and TRBJ2-2; the match to TRBD1 covers 8 bases. Germline values: CDR1 SGHRS, CDR2 YFSETQ. This CDR3 has 16 residues. Losses at the gene ends were 0 bases for V and 4 bases for J; bases not matched to a gene: 5. Written as DNA, the CDR3 is TGCGCCAGCAGCTTGGTCGTCGGACAGGGCACCGGGGAGCTGTTTTTT. It translates to CASSLVVGQGTGELFF.

The genes are TRBV11-2 and TRBJ2-5; possible D gene TRBD2, 6 bases. Trimming left V 1 base short and J 2 bases short, with 17 bases between. Germline CDR1 and CDR2: SGHAT and FQNNGV. The CDR3 consists of 17 residues. The CDR3 here is CASSLGATGGDQETQYF. The CDR3 nucleotides are TGTGCCAGCAGCTTAGGGGCGACTGGCGGGGATCAAGAGACCCAGTACTTC. Full variable domain (remainder filled in from reference TRBV11-2 and TRBJ2-5): EAGVAQSPRYKIIEKRQSVAFWCNPISGHATLYWYQQILGQGPKLLIQFQNNGVVDDSQLPKDRFSAERLKGVDSTLKIQPAKLEDSAVYLCASSLGATGGDQETQYFGPGTRLLVL.

The V and J genes are TRBV15 and TRBJ2-3, with 13 bases fitting TRBD2. V trimming: 1 base; J trimming: 6 bases; junction bases outside the gene matches: 4. Germline V CDR1 and CDR2: LNHNV, YYDKDF (reference sequence). The CDR3 consists of 16 residues. DNA for the CDR3: TGTGCCACCAGCAGAGGAGGACTAGCGGGAGCCGATACGCAGTATTTT. Protein product: CATSRGGLAGADTQYF.

The rearrangement links TRBV7-2 to TRBJ1-1, with 8 bases that match TRBD1. This CDR3 is built from 14 residues. The V gene end was trimmed by 6 bases and the J gene end by 1 base; junction bases not matched to a gene: 4. Germline CDR1 and CDR2: SGHTA and FQGNSA. CDR3 region: CASRLDRANTEAFF. CDR3 bases: TGTGCCAGCAGACTGGACAGGGCGAACACTGAAGCTTTCTTT.

This chain connects TRBV5-1 to TRBJ2-1; 8 bases fit TRBD2. CDR3 length: 17 amino acids. Trimming removed 3 bases from V and 5 bases from J; junction bases left unmatched: 13. Per the germline V gene, CDR1 is SGHRS and CDR2 is YFSETQ. The DNA of the CDR3 is TGCGCCAGCAGCTCGGGACTAGTCGGAATGGAAAACAATGAGCAGTTCTTC. Residues: CASSSGLVGMENNEQFF.

The rearrangement links TRBV5-1 to TRBJ2-7; 7 bases are shared with TRBD2. This CDR3 is 17 amino acids long. Germline assignment: CDR1 SGHRS and CDR2 YFSETQ. Unmatched junction bases numbered 12, after V lost 3 bases and J lost 0 bases. The CDR3 loop is CASSWRASGESSYEQYF. The CDR3, as DNA: TGCGCCAGCAGCTGGCGGGCTAGCGGTGAGAGCTCCTACGAGCAGTACTTC.

This rearrangement joins TRBV7-2 to TRBJ2-7, with D unresolved. Trimming stripped 2 bases from V and 6 bases from J, with 8 bases between. The germline gives CDR1 SGHTA, CDR2 FQGNSA. CDR3 length: 12 residues. DNA of the CDR3: TGTGCCAGCAGCTTATCAACGGGCGAGCAGTACTTC. Protein product: CASSLSTGEQYF.

This sequence joins TRBV29-1 and TRBJ2-7, with D tentatively TRBD1 (5 bases). The CDR3 length is 13 residues. CDR1 is SQVTM and CDR2 is ANQGSEA in the germline V gene. V gave up 2 bases and J gave up 2 bases, with 10 bases separating them. As DNA, the CDR3 is TGCAGCGTTGAAAGTGACAGCCCCTACGAGCAGTACTTC. Protein sequence: CSVESDSPYEQYF.

The chain recombines TRBV29-1 with TRBJ2-5, with TRBD2 as a possible D gene (5 bases). The V gene lost 3 bases and the J gene lost 6 bases, with 11 bases spanning the gap. The CDR3 sequence is 12 residues long. The germline CDR1 and CDR2 sequences are SQVTM and ANQGSEA. The CDR3 loop is CSVDPGLQTQYF. CDR3 nucleotides: TGCAGCGTTGACCCGGGGTTACAGACCCAGTACTTC.

The rearrangement links TRBV19 to TRBJ1-4, with a weak D call TRBD1 (6 bases). The germline CDR1 and CDR2 sequences are LNHDA and SQIVND (reference sequence). Trimming left V 6 bases short and J 6 bases short, with 11 bases between. The CDR3 loop spans 13 amino acids. CDR3 loop: CASRGGAYEKLFF. CDR3 nucleotide sequence: TGTGCCAGTAGGGGGGGGGCCTATGAAAAACTGTTTTTT.

J is TRBJ1-2 and V is TRBV5-1; 8 bases agree with TRBD1. The germline CDR1 and CDR2 sequences are SGHRS and YFSETQ. This CDR3 is 14 amino acids long. The ends lost 4 bases at V and 4 bases at J; junction bases unmatched: 6. The DNA of the CDR3 is TGCGCCAGCAGCCTCGGACAGGGAACCTATGGCTACACCTTC. This encodes CASSLGQGTYGYTF.

The rearrangement uses TRBV6-5 and TRBJ2-7; 7 bases align to TRBD1. Unmatched junction bases numbered 6, after V lost 4 bases and J lost 3 bases. Germline CDR1 MNHEY, CDR2 SVGAGI. The CDR3 runs 14 residues. CDR3 protein: CASSWGQTNYEQYF. The CDR3 coding sequence is TGTGCCAGCAGTTGGGGACAGACAAACTACGAGCAGTACTTC.

This clone has more than one count but fewer than ten. V usage is TRBV5-5 and J usage is TRBJ2-1, with 9 bases matching TRBD2. This CDR3 has 16 residues. The germline gives CDR1 SGHKS, CDR2 YYEKEE (reference sequence). Trimming cost V 0 bases and J 7 bases; bases outside gene matches: 8. In DNA form, the CDR3 reads TGTGCCAGCAGCTTGGAGCGCGGGCGGGGGGGAAATGAGCAGTTCTTC. It is translated as CASSLERGRGGNEQFF.

The count of this clone is one. DNA of the CDR3: TGTGCCAGCTCACCACGGCCAGGGGAGTACAATGAGCAGTTCTTC. Its translation: CASSPRPGEYNEQFF. The gene calls are TRBV18 and TRBJ2-1, with D tentatively TRBD1 (6 bases). The germline V gene has CDR1 KGHSH and CDR2 LQKENI. Trimming left V 1 base short and J 4 bases short, with 11 bases between. CDR3 size: 15 residues.

This clone was seen only a few times. The rearrangement uses TRBV19 and TRBJ1-2, with D possibly being TRBD1 (5 bases). V lost 7 bases, J lost 7 bases, and 13 bases lay in between. CDR1 LNHDA and CDR2 SQIVND come from the germline V gene (reference sequence). This CDR3 has 12 amino acids. For the CDR3, the DNA is TGTGCCAGTACCCCGAGCGGGGGTGGCTACACCTTC. It encodes CASTPSGGGYTF.

This chain links TRBV28 with TRBJ2-7; the D is unclear. The CDR3 extends over 11 amino acids. The germline V gene has CDR1 MDHEN and CDR2 SYDVKM. Between the trimmed V and J ends, which lost 3 bases and 2 bases, there was a span of 2 bases. The CDR3 here is CASSFTYEQYF. CDR3 sequence (DNA): TGTGCCAGCAGTTTTACCTACGAGCAGTACTTC.

The chain is built from TRBV5-4 and TRBJ2-1, with 11 bases identical to TRBD2. The CDR3 spans 13 residues. The germline V gene has CDR1 SGHNT and CDR2 YYREEE (reference sequence). The V and J ends lost 7 bases and 9 bases, in that order; junction bases with no gene match: 6. The CDR3 DNA reads as TGTGCCAGCTCCCGTAGCGGGGGGGCTGAGCAGTTCTTC. It specifies CASSRSGGAEQFF.

The chain couples TRBV6-6 to TRBJ2-6; no reliable D call. This CDR3 has 12 amino acids. Trimming took off 11 bases at V and 2 bases at J, with 7 bases between the two ends. Germline assignment: CDR1 MNHNY and CDR2 SVGAGI (reference sequence). The DNA of the CDR3 is TGTGCCGGCCAGACTGGGGCCAACGTCCTGACTTTC. Protein sequence: CAGQTGANVLTF.

The V call is TRBV19, the J call TRBJ1-3, with TRBD1 matching over 8 bases. V lost 5 bases to trimming and J lost 0 bases; unmatched junction nucleotides: 3. This CDR3 has 15 residues. Germline V gene lookup returns CDR1 LNHDA and CDR2 SQIVND (reference sequence). CDR3 coding DNA: TGTGCCAGTAGTCGGGACAGGAGCTCTGGAAACACCATATATTTT. As protein: CASSRDRSSGNTIYF. Drawing the rest from reference TRBV19 and TRBJ1-3, the complete variable domain is DGGITQSPKYLFRKEGQNVTLSCEQNLNHDAMYWYRQDPGQGLRLIYYSQIVNDFQKGDIAEGYSVSREKKESFPLTVTSAQKNPTAFYLCASSRDRSSGNTIYFGEGSWLTVV.

The chain uses TRBV7-9 and TRBJ2-3; weak D call: TRBD1 (5 bases). Germline assignment: CDR1 SEHNR and CDR2 FQNEAQ (reference sequence). This CDR3 contains 13 residues. Trimming pared 5 bases from V and 6 bases from J, leaving 12 bases between. The CDR3 loop is CASSPRATDTQYF. The CDR3 DNA is TGTGCCAGCAGCCCCAGGGCCACGGATACGCAGTATTTT.

The V call is TRBV14, the J call TRBJ1-1, with no clear D. This CDR3 spans 14 amino acids. The germline V and J ends were trimmed by 4 bases and 1 base, with 10 bases remaining between them. The germline V gene encodes CDR1 SGHDN and CDR2 FVKESK. The CDR3 sequence: CASSPSIANTEAFF. CDR3 in DNA: TGTGCCAGCAGCCCTTCGATAGCGAACACTGAAGCTTTCTTT.

CDR3 sequence: CASRSGRDRGEKLFF. CDR3 nucleotides: TGTGCCAGCAGATCGGGCCGGGACAGGGGTGAAAAACTGTTTTTT. The J gene is TRBJ1-4, the V gene TRBV4-2; 10 nucleotides line up with TRBD1. The CDR3 has 15 amino acids. The junction had 8 bases not matched to a gene; V was cut back by 6 bases and J by 7 bases. CDR1 is LGHNA and CDR2 is YNFKEQ in the germline V gene.